This section outlines one T cell receptor (beta chain) sequence together with its context. The antigen it binds to is not known. Base qualities are not at hand, and no much larger clone is one base apart. Using the deep immunoSEQ assay, TCR CDR3 regions were amplified from genomic DNA by multiplex PCR. For each cell subset, the extracted genomic DNA was distributed evenly across all wells of several immunoSEQ 96-well plates, and each plate served as one replicate. For sorted subsets, 200 to 250 ng genomic DNA, equal to some 28,000 T cell genomes, was loaded into each replicate PCR. The purified libraries were quantified using a Qubit 3.0 fluorometer, sized with a Bioanalyzer 2100, and then quantified again using the KAPA Library Quantification kit. Each immunoSEQ 96-well plate was sequenced on its own single-read 150-cycle Illumina NextSeq 550 flow cell. Processing in the source paper ran as follows. Because the immunoSEQ output included only junctional sequences and no quality scores, the filtering could not be the same as the filtering used for full-length reads. Sequences were annotated with PyIR, a Python wrapper for IgBLAST v1.9, using IMGT germline references to assign V/J genes and CDR3. Reads with weak V/J assignments (E-value above 1e-6), missing CDR3, stop codons, out-of-frame junctions, or ambiguous translated residues were removed. A V3J clonotype was defined by an identical inferred V gene, J gene, and CDR3 amino acid sequence. Percentage overlap between repertoires was calculated by dividing the number of shared unique clonotypes by the size of the smaller repertoire. Repertoire richness was assessed with RTK rarefaction, the Chao1 estimator, and Recon v2.1 estimates of unobserved clonotypes. Generation probabilities for all TCRbeta clonotypes obtained by the gDNA method from four donors were computed using OLGA. The table comes from immuneACCESS by way of TCRdb, which keeps in-frame sequences with V and J called. Part of the clones is missing from these tables; in studies checked, under half for an unresolved V gene and the rest for unknown reasons. The DNA gave D and trimming, while V, J and clone size come from that table. Present in this sample are about 820,000 clones, around 93% of which were seen just once. More than 20% of the sample lies in the top ten.

This entry comes from a study of shared clonotypes between healthy human individuals (dated by TCRdb to between 2020 and 2021). At the level of the whole study: A few men and two women, aged 18 to 49 years, made up the cohort. To increase sequencing depth and limit assay-specific biases, different laboratories used diverse techniques to prepare libraries and sequence TCR repertoires. Between about 0.85 and 8.9 billion PBMCs per donor were obtained by leukapheresis. Blood TCR repertoires of 5 or 6 healthy adults were deeply sequenced to estimate repertoire size and the extent of clonotype sharing between individuals. For each donor, three plates each were used for CD4 naive and CD4 memory, two plates were used for CD8 naive, and one plate was used for CD8 memory. The research as a whole found: Even with the large sequencing depth, rarefaction of the sorted-subset datasets indicated that sequencing was incomplete. Compared with non-shared clonotypes, the clonotypes found in all four sorted-subset donors had higher generation probabilities. Across a handful of donors, around 5% of naive CD4, approximately 3.6% of naive CD8, 2% to 2.5% of memory CD4, and under 0.45% of memory CD8 clonotypes were shared. Sampling was restricted to blood, and TCR repertoires in tissue are likely to differ from TCR repertoires in blood. Pairwise subsampling indicated that sequencing depth was expected to affect the degree of clonotype sharing among donors. Naive subsets generally had larger estimated clonotype richness than memory subsets did. The genetic and exposure-history diversity represented was limited by the small number of donors.

CD8 naive samples consisted of CD45RO-negative cells that were positively selected for CCR7, yielding a CD45RA+CCR7+ population without TemRA cells. Healthy HIV-negative adults with no recently reported acute infections or vaccinations were included as donors. Every donor was a Caucasian adult living in Nashville, Tennessee, USA. Blood was obtained by leukapheresis, after which PBMCs were separated by Ficoll-Histopaque density gradient centrifugation and cryopreserved in liquid nitrogen vapor phase. Analytical flow cytometry was used to check the purity and quantity of each magnetically sorted T cell population. From each sorted fraction, genomic DNA was isolated and quantified by UV absorbance on a Nanodrop 2000c. This clonotype was sampled from a man under 40 in good health. Sequencing was performed on naive CD8+ T cells sorted from blood. The cell subset or site tag for this specimen amounts to: CD45RA+CCR7+.

The encoded CDR3 is CASSPGAVDTQYF. The nucleotide sequence reads TGTGCCAGCAGCCCCGGGGCGGTAGATACGCAGTATTTT. Recombination linked TRBV7-8 to TRBJ2-3; the D gene could be TRBD1 or TRBD2, each one agreeing over 5 bases. V is cut by 5 bases and J by 5 bases, and the space between the germline ends is 11 bases. Sequences SGHVS (CDR1) and FQNEAQ (CDR2) are obtained from the germline V gene. Including the terminal cysteine and phenylalanine, the CDR3 comprises 13 residues. The only DNA kept is the CDR3, 39 bases in frame from the first base.